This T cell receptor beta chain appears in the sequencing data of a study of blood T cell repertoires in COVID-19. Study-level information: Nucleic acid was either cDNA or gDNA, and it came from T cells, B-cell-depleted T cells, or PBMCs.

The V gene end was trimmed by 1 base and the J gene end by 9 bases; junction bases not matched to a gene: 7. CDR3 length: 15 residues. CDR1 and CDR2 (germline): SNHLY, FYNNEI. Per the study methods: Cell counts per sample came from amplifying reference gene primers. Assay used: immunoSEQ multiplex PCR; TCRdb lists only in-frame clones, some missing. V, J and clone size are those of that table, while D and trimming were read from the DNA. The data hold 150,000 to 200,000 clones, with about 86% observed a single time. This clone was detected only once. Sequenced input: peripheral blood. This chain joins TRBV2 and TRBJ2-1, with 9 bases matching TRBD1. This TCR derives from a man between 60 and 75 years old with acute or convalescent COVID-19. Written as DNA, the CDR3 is TGTGCCAGCAGTGAAGTCTTACAGGGGGCCAGTGAGCAGTTCTTC. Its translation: CASSEVLQGASEQFF. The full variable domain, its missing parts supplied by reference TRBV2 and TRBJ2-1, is EPEVTQTPSHQVTQMGQEVILRCVPISNHLYFYWYRQILGQKVEFLVSFYNNEISEKSEIFDDQFSVERPDGSNFTLKIRSTKLEDSAMYFCASSEVLQGASEQFFGPGTRLTVL.